Listed below are T cell receptor beta chains from one sample, sequenced in a study of cytotoxic CD8 clonotypes in ibrutinib-treated CLL. Assay used: immunoSEQ multiplex PCR; TCRdb lists only in-frame clones, some missing. This sample has 130,000 or so clones; 70% to 90% occur once, and the top ten carry under 2.5%. The sample in question was PBMCs, obtained after 24 months of ibrutinib treatment. These receptor sequences come from a human donor with chronic lymphocytic leukemia. Each CDR3 is given without its conserved first and last residue.

v_call: TRBV11-2; j_call: TRBJ1-1; cdr3_aa: ASSDRSGAF
v_call: TRBV2; j_call: TRBJ2-3; cdr3_aa: ASGSTDTQY
v_call: TRBV5-4; j_call: TRBJ1-3; cdr3_aa: ASSPRTEGSGNTIY
v_call: TRBV30; j_call: TRBJ1-5; cdr3_aa: AWSGQVNQPQH
v_call: TRBV6-6; j_call: TRBJ2-1; cdr3_aa: ASRDRALTRYNEQF
v_call: TRBV28; j_call: TRBJ1-1; cdr3_aa: ASSPPLGGSNTEAF
v_call: TRBV15; j_call: TRBJ1-2; cdr3_aa: ATSRETGSGYT
v_call: TRBV7-2; j_call: TRBJ2-3; cdr3_aa: ASSLDPPWTSGGTDTQY
v_call: TRBV6-4; j_call: TRBJ1-1; cdr3_aa: ASSEQGRSTEAF
v_call: TRBV4-2; j_call: TRBJ2-7; cdr3_aa: ASSQRTGPGYEQY
v_call: TRBV7-2; j_call: TRBJ2-7; cdr3_aa: ASSLGEVAEQY
v_call: TRBV5-1; j_call: TRBJ2-7; cdr3_aa: ASRSDTVLYEQY
v_call: TRBV4-3; j_call: .; cdr3_aa: ASSQDRGQGFSYEQY
v_call: TRBV12-5; j_call: TRBJ2-7; cdr3_aa: ASGPLWGTGTYEQY
v_call: TRBV4-3; j_call: TRBJ2-5; cdr3_aa: ASSQERAGGRTQY
v_call: TRBV5-1; j_call: TRBJ1-1; cdr3_aa: ASSPRISNTEAF
v_call: TRBV4-2; j_call: TRBJ1-2; cdr3_aa: ASSQDLSRAGNYGYT
v_call: TRBV7-2; j_call: TRBJ1-2; cdr3_aa: ASSPNTGAWGYT
v_call: TRBV6-1; j_call: TRBJ1-5; cdr3_aa: ASSEGQGRVNQPQH
v_call: TRBV7-3; j_call: TRBJ2-3; cdr3_aa: ASSVGGRTDTQY
v_call: TRBV5-1; j_call: TRBJ1-5; cdr3_aa: ASSLEGARPQH
v_call: TRBV28; j_call: TRBJ2-2; cdr3_aa: ASSDSARGRSGELF
v_call: TRBV9; j_call: TRBJ2-1; cdr3_aa: ASSVDGVGTSGNNEQF
v_call: TRBV2; j_call: TRBJ2-2; cdr3_aa: ASQRQENGELF
v_call: TRBV5-4; j_call: TRBJ1-2; cdr3_aa: ASSPRRWGDVGYT
v_call: TRBV28; j_call: TRBJ2-6; cdr3_aa: ASSLEAGANVLT
v_call: TRBV7-3; j_call: TRBJ2-1; cdr3_aa: ASSLIQGQNNEQF
v_call: TRBV11-2; j_call: TRBJ1-2; cdr3_aa: ASSSQQGGYGYT
v_call: TRBV29-1; j_call: TRBJ1-2; cdr3_aa: SVEDRGTGGFRYGYT
v_call: TRBV7-2; j_call: TRBJ1-5; cdr3_aa: ASSFDRQPQH
v_call: TRBV5-1; j_call: TRBJ2-7; cdr3_aa: ASSLQFWGRQSEQY
v_call: TRBV6-5; j_call: TRBJ1-6; cdr3_aa: ASRGPNSPLH
v_call: TRBV6-6; j_call: TRBJ1-5; cdr3_aa: ASSPPGGNSNQPQH
v_call: TRBV28; j_call: TRBJ2-5; cdr3_aa: ASSGGGVETQY
v_call: TRBV7-9; j_call: TRBJ1-1; cdr3_aa: ASSFDPNTEAF
v_call: TRBV9; j_call: TRBJ1-2; cdr3_aa: ASSADRNSGYT
v_call: TRBV30; j_call: TRBJ1-2; cdr3_aa: AWSAGQGAGGYT
v_call: TRBV6-5; j_call: TRBJ2-7; cdr3_aa: ASSSNRGLNYEQY
v_call: TRBV10-1; j_call: TRBJ2-5; cdr3_aa: ASRAGQGWETQY
v_call: TRBV18; j_call: TRBJ2-3; cdr3_aa: ASSPLAQGASDTQY
v_call: TRBV28; j_call: TRBJ1-4; cdr3_aa: ASSLPGQGVRKLF